This is a list of T cell receptor beta chains from one sample in a study of cytomegalovirus exposure and HLA in healthy donors. Generated by immunoSEQ multiplex PCR, the TCRdb table keeps only in-frame clones and is missing some. This sample carries about 160,000 clones, approximately 78% of them seen once, and the ten largest clones take about 2.4%. Sequenced sample: PBMCs. All receptors derive from a male donor in good health and CMV-seronegative. Both conserved end residues are part of each CDR3. Fields, in order: V gene, clone size, J gene, D gene, CDR3 length, CDR3 DNA, CDR3 protein. D genes are given only for firm matches. Only part of the rows carry a size: once, few, many, or a class if the clone is expanded.

>TRBV15|once|TRBJ1-5|NA|15
TGTGCCACCAGCACTGACACACAGAGCAATCAGCCCCAGCATTTT
CATSTDTQSNQPQHF
>TRBV11-2|NA|TRBJ2-5|NA|16
TGTGCCAGCAGCATAGATTCCGCCAGACTTAAAGAGACCCAGTACTTC
CASSIDSARLKETQYF
>TRBV4-1|NA|TRBJ2-5|NA|13
TGCGCCAGCAGCCAAGCGGGCCAGGGGACCCAGTACTTC
CASSQAGQGTQYF
>TRBV27|few|TRBJ1-2|TRBD1|15
TGTGCCAGCAGTTTGGGGACAGGGGGCGGCTATGGCTACACCTTC
CASSLGTGGGYGYTF
>TRBV7-7|NA|TRBJ2-2|NA|15
TGTGCTAGCAGACAAGTAGTGGGAGTTACCGGGGAGCTGTTTTTT
CASRQVVGVTGELFF
>TRBV5-1|NA|TRBJ2-3|NA|15
TGCGCCAGCTGCCTTCGTAGCGGTAGCACAGATACGCAGTATTTT
CASCLRSGSTDTQYF
>TRBV6-1|NA|TRBJ2-7|NA|13
TGTGCCAGCAGAGGGACAACCCCCTACGAGCAGTACTTC
CASRGTTPYEQYF
>TRBV13|NA|TRBJ2-1|TRBD2|15
TGTGCCAGCAGCGTCGGGACTAGCGGTTACAATGAGCAGTTCTTC
CASSVGTSGYNEQFF
>TRBV2|NA|TRBJ2-7|NA|10
TGTGCCAGCAGCTCGTTCGAGCAGTACTTC
CASSSFEQYF
>TRBV30|NA|TRBJ1-2|TRBD1|13
TGTGCCTGGACACCGTGGACAGGGGATGCCTACACCTTC
CAWTPWTGDAYTF
>TRBV19|NA|TRBJ1-2|NA|13
TGTGCCAGTAGTATTAGGCAGCGAGATGGCTACACCTTC
CASSIRQRDGYTF
>TRBV5-1|NA|TRBJ1-1|TRBD1|16
TGCGCCAGCAGCTCAAACTCAGGGGGCGCTGACACTGAAGCTTTCTTT
CASSSNSGGADTEAFF
>TRBV5-1|NA|TRBJ2-5|TRBD2|16
TGCGCCAGCAGCGTTGGACCAGCGGGGGCCCAAGAGACCCAGTACTTC
CASSVGPAGAQETQYF
>TRBV4-3|NA|TRBJ2-3|NA|14
TGCGCCAGCAGCCCCAGGGGGGGCACAGATACGCAGTATTTT
CASSPRGGTDTQYF
>TRBV7-2|NA|TRBJ1-2|TRBD1|15
TGTGCCAGCAGCTACAGGGGGCAGGACGGGAGTGGCTACACCTTC
CASSYRGQDGSGYTF
>TRBV5-4|NA|TRBJ1-3|TRBD1|15
TGTGCCAGCAGGAATGCAGGGGGCGCAGGAAACACCATATATTTT
CASRNAGGAGNTIYF
>TRBV5-1|NA|TRBJ2-1|NA|12
TGCGCCAGCAGCTTGGCAGGGAATGAGCAGTTCTTC
CASSLAGNEQFF
>TRBV10-3|NA|TRBJ1-6|TRBD1|14
TGTGCCATCAGCAGACAGGGGGAGGATTCACCCCTCCACTTT
CAISRQGEDSPLHF
>TRBV5-6|NA|TRBJ2-2|TRBD2|17
TGTGCCAGCAGCTTGAATGGCGGGAGTTTAGGCACCGGGGAGCTGTTTTTT
CASSLNGGSLGTGELFF
>TRBV6-5|NA|TRBJ2-7|NA|12
TGTGCCAGCAGCGGACGGGAATACGAGCAGTACTTC
CASSGREYEQYF